Below, 5 T cell receptor beta chains from the same sample are listed, as sequenced in a study of blood T cell repertoires in COVID-19. The protocol was immunoSEQ multiplex PCR, while the TCRdb copy is restricted to in-frame clones and leaves out a portion. The data show roughly 300,000 clones, roughly nine tenths seen once. Sequencing input: peripheral blood. These receptors all come from a woman in her 30s with COVID-19, enrolled during active disease.

The DNA for the CDR3 is TGTGCCAGCTCACTCCAGGGTAATTCGGATTCACCCCTCCACTTT. Translation gives CASSLQGNSDSPLHF. The rearrangement joins TRBV18 to TRBJ1-6; D is possibly TRBD1 (5 bases). CDR3 length equals 15 residues. CDR1 is KGHSH, CDR2 LQKENI, per germline. V lost 4 bases and J lost 8, with 15 bases in between.

The chain employs TRBV19 and TRBJ1-2; no clear D gene. The CDR3 extends over 15 amino acids. The ends were cut back, 4 bases at V and 4 bases at J, with 16 bases in the middle. CDR1 LNHDA and CDR2 SQIVND come from the germline V gene (reference sequence). The CDR3 bases are TGTGCCAGTAGTAAAGTGGAGGGAGGCTTCTATGGCTACACCTTC. Encoded protein: CASSKVEGGFYGYTF.

The CDR3 bases are TGTGCCAGCAGCTTGGTAGGAACTAGGTCTTTAAACACCATATATTTT. As protein: CASSLVGTRSLNTIYF. This sequence joins TRBV5-6 and TRBJ1-3; D gene uncertain. V was shortened by 0 bases and J by 6 bases, with 16 bases between the two germline ends. The CDR3 has 16 residues. The germline V gene encodes CDR1 SGHDT and CDR2 YYEEEE.

The J gene is TRBJ1-1, the V gene TRBV7-9; perhaps TRBD1 as D (5 bases). Trimming shortened V by 2 bases and J by 0 bases, and 10 bases separated the two germline ends. The CDR3 covers 15 residues. Looked up from germline, CDR1 is SEHNR and CDR2 is FQNEAQ (reference sequence). The DNA for the CDR3 is TGTGCCAGCAGCTTATTCTCAGGGATGAACACTGAAGCTTTCTTT. Amino acid sequence: CASSLFSGMNTEAFF.

This sequence joins TRBV2 and TRBJ1-3; 8 bases align to TRBD1. The CDR3 consists of 14 residues. Germline V gene sequence: CDR1 SNHLY, CDR2 FYNNEI. The J segment lost 4 bases and the V segment lost 6 bases, leaving 5 bases of the junction unmatched. DNA of the CDR3: TGTGCCAGCAGAGCGGACAGGGCGGGAAACACCATATATTTT. As protein: CASRADRAGNTIYF.